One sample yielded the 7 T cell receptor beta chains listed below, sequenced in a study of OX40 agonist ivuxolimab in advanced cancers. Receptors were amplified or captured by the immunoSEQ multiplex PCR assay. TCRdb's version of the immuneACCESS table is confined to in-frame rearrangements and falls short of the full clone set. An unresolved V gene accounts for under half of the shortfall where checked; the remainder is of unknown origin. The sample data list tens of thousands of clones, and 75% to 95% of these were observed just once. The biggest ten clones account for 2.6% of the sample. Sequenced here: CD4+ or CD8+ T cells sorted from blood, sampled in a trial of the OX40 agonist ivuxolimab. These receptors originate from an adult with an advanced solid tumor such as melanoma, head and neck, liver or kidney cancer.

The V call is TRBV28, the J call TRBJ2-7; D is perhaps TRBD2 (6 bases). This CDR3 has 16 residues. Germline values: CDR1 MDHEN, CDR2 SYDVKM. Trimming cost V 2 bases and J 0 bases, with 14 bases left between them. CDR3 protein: CASSLGGGKYSYEQYF. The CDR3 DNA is TGTGCCAGCAGTTTAGGTGGCGGGAAGTACTCCTACGAGCAGTACTTC.

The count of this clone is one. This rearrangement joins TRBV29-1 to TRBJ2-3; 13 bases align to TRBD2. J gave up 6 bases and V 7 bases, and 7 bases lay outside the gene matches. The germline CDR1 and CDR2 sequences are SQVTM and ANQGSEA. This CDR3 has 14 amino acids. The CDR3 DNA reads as TGCAGCGCCCGGACTAGCGGGAGAGGGGATACGCAGTATTTT. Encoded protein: CSARTSGRGDTQYF.

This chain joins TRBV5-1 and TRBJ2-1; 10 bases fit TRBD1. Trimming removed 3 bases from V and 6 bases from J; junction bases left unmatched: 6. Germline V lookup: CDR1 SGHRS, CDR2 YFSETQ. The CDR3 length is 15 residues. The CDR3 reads CASSSGTGAINEQFF. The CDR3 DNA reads TGCGCCAGCAGCTCCGGGACAGGGGCTATCAATGAGCAGTTCTTC.

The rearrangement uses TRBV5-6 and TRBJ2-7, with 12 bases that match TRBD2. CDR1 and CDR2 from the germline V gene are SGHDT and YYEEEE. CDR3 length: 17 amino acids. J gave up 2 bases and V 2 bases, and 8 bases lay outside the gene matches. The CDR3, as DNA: TGTGCCAGCAGCTTCCGGACTAGCGGGATTCCGGCCTACGAGCAGTACTTC. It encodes CASSFRTSGIPAYEQYF.

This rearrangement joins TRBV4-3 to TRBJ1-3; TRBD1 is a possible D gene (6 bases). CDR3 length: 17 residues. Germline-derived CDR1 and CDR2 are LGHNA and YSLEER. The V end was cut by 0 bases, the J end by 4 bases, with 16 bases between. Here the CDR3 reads CASSQEWGGPGGNTIYF. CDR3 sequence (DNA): TGCGCCAGCAGCCAAGAGTGGGGGGGCCCGGGAGGAAACACCATATATTTT.

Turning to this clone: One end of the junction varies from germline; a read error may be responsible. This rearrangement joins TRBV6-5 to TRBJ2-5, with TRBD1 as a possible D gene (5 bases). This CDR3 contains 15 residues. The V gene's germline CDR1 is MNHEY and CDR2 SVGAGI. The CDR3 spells CASSYSMGRREPQYF. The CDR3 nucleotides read TGTGCCAGCAGTTACTCGATGGGGCGTCGAGAGCCCCAGTACTTC.

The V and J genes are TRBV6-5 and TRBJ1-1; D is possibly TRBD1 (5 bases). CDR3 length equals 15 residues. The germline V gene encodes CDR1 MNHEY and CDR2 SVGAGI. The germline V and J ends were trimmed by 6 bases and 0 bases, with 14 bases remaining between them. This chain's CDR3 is CASSQPGTLNTEAFF. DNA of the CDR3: TGTGCCAGCAGCCAACCAGGGACCCTGAACACTGAAGCTTTCTTT.